This entry lists 27 T cell receptor beta chains sequenced from one sample in a study of vaccination effects on CD4 cells after COVID-19. Here immunoSEQ multiplex PCR was the method, and the copy in TCRdb shows in-frame clones only, minus some. The sample gives fewer than 55,000 clones, just over 70% of which show up once; roughly 7.2% is in the top ten. For these receptors, no antigen is known. At the end of less than 12 days of culture, CD4+ T cells were isolated. The participants, recipients of two vaccine doses, got either BNT162b2 or mRNA-1273. This material consisted of CD4+ T cells from PBMCs cultured without peptide, taken after COVID-19 vaccination. The source is a human donor who received a COVID-19 vaccine.

The rearrangement joins TRBV6-4 to TRBJ2-3; TRBD1 agrees at 8 bases. The CDR3 loop spans 14 amino acids. Looked up from germline, CDR1 is MRHNA and CDR2 is SNTAGT. Unmatched junction bases numbered 7, after V lost 6 bases and J lost 5 bases. In DNA, the CDR3 is TGTGCCAGCAGCGGACAGGGAAGTGAAGATACGCAGTATTTT. This encodes CASSGQGSEDTQYF.

This clone showed up just once. The chain links TRBV4-1 to TRBJ2-5; 7 bases line up with TRBD1. CDR1 and CDR2 from the germline V gene are MGHRA and YSYEKL. V was pared by 4 bases and J by 1 base, with 9 bases of the junction left unmatched. This CDR3 is built from 16 residues. Here the CDR3 DNA reads TGCGCCAGCAGCCCCGAGGCAGGGGGTAGCCAAGAGACCCAGTACTTC. Amino acid sequence: CASSPEAGGSQETQYF.

This chain connects TRBV6-5 to TRBJ1-1, with D possibly being TRBD1 (5 bases). Germline CDR1 reads MNHEY; CDR2 reads SVGAGI. This CDR3 is 15 amino acids long. V lost 0 bases and J 10 bases, leaving 18 bases between the germline ends. CDR3 amino acids: CASSYSHGGEIGAFF. The CDR3 DNA sequence: TGTGCCAGCAGTTACTCGCATGGGGGTGAAATCGGAGCTTTCTTT.

This clone was seen only once. This chain uses TRBV18 with TRBJ2-1; 7 bases fit TRBD1. Germline assignment: CDR1 KGHSH and CDR2 LQKENI. The CDR3 is made up of 15 amino acids. V lost 3 bases to trimming and J lost 8 bases; unmatched junction nucleotides: 10. CDR3 nucleotide sequence: TGTGCCAGCTCACCGATGGGACAGATTACCGATGAGCAGTTCTTC. It yields the protein CASSPMGQITDEQFF.

The V and J genes are TRBV12-3 or TRBV12-4 and TRBJ2-1, with D hard to call. CDR3 length equals 13 residues. The V gene lost 0 bases and the J gene lost 16 bases, with 16 bases spanning the gap. The CDR3 coding sequence is TGTGCCAGCAGTTTAGCGATCTCCCCCACAGAATTCTTC. Its translation: CASSLAISPTEFF.

This chain connects TRBV11-2 to TRBJ2-3; 11 bases line up with TRBD2. With V trimmed by 1 base and J by 3 bases, 0 bases remained unmatched. The CDR3 sequence is 15 residues long. Germline V CDR1 and CDR2: SGHAT, FQNNGV. This CDR3 reads CASSLGTSGTDTQYF. The DNA for the CDR3 is TGTGCCAGCAGCTTAGGGACTAGCGGGACAGATACGCAGTATTTT.

The rearrangement joins TRBV11-2 to TRBJ2-3; D not resolved. V lost 3 bases, J lost 5 bases, and 6 bases lay in between. From germline, CDR1 is SGHAT and CDR2 FQNNGV. This CDR3 is built from 12 residues. As DNA, the CDR3 is TGTGCCAGCAGCTTTCTTCTAGATACGCAGTATTTT. Translation: CASSFLLDTQYF.

This sequence joins TRBV6-1 and TRBJ1-3; D may be TRBD1 (5 bases). CDR1 is MNHNS and CDR2 is SASEGT in the germline V gene. The CDR3 covers 17 residues. V was clipped by 4 bases and J by 0 bases, with 16 bases between them. For the CDR3, the DNA is TGTGCCAGCAGTGTGTCTGGGCAGGGCGGCTCTGGAAACACCATATATTTT. It specifies CASSVSGQGGSGNTIYF.

This clone appeared a single time. J is TRBJ2-1 and V is TRBV6-5; D is undetermined. The germline CDR1 and CDR2 sequences are MNHEY and SVGAGI. The CDR3 contains 15 residues. Trimming stripped 7 bases from V and 3 bases from J, with 16 bases between. The CDR3 DNA reads as TGTGCCAGCACTCAAAGGGCAGGTTTCTACAATGAGCAGTTCTTC. It codes for CASTQRAGFYNEQFF.

The chain recombines TRBV6-5 with TRBJ1-1, with D unclear. Germline lookup yields CDR1 MNHEY and CDR2 SVGAGI. This CDR3 contains 13 residues. The ends were cut back, 7 bases at V and 6 bases at J, with 15 bases in the middle. Written as DNA, the CDR3 is TGTGCCAGCACTCCGAGTCTTCATCCTGAAGCTTTCTTT. Protein sequence: CASTPSLHPEAFF.

This clone was recorded once. The gene calls are TRBV5-1 and TRBJ1-6, with D possibly matching TRBD1 (5 bases). V was trimmed by 5 bases and J by 10 bases, leaving 19 bases between them. This CDR3 spans 15 amino acids. Germline CDR1 reads SGHRS; CDR2 reads YFSETQ. The CDR3 DNA reads TGCGCCAGCAGTGCCCGGGGGAGCGAGGAATCACCCCTCCACTTT. Encoded protein: CASSARGSEESPLHF.

This clone came up a few times. This chain uses TRBV6-6 with TRBJ2-5, with D maybe TRBD1 (6 bases). Germline CDR1 and CDR2: MNHNY and SVGAGI (reference sequence). This CDR3 spans 16 amino acids. V lost 6 bases and J 3 bases, leaving 20 bases between the germline ends. This chain's CDR3 is CASRLDLTGLKETQYF. The CDR3 DNA follows: TGTGCCAGCAGACTAGATTTAACAGGGCTAAAAGAGACCCAGTACTTC.

V is TRBV5-1 and J is TRBJ2-7; 7 bases are a match to TRBD2. J was trimmed by 6 bases and V by 4 bases; bases with no gene match: 7. The CDR3 consists of 13 residues. CDR1 and CDR2 (germline): SGHRS, YFSETQ. The CDR3 region is CASSPITGGEQYF. The CDR3 DNA follows: TGCGCCAGCAGCCCAATTACGGGAGGCGAGCAGTACTTC.

The chain has TRBV19 and TRBJ2-7, with 11 bases identical to TRBD2. The CDR3 is 17 residues long. The V gene end was trimmed by 1 base and the J gene end by 4 bases; junction bases not matched to a gene: 9. In germline, CDR1 is LNHDA, CDR2 SQIVND (reference sequence). CDR3 residues: CASSIGGGTSGLYEQYF. The CDR3 coding sequence is TGTGCCAGTAGTATAGGAGGCGGGACTAGCGGATTATACGAGCAGTACTTC.

This clone has more than one count but fewer than ten. The gene calls are TRBV5-1 and TRBJ2-5; 7 positions match TRBD2. Unmatched junction bases numbered 15, after V lost 2 bases and J lost 8 bases. Per germline, CDR1 SGHRS and CDR2 YFSETQ. This CDR3 has 16 amino acids. This chain's CDR3 is CASSFGAAGTVVTQYF. CDR3 sequence (DNA): TGCGCCAGCAGCTTCGGGGCAGCGGGGACTGTTGTAACCCAGTACTTC.

The V call is TRBV2, the J call TRBJ1-5; D is undetermined. With 2 bases removed from V and 4 bases from J, the gap between germline ends came to 12 bases. The CDR3 totals 15 residues. Germline V CDR1 and CDR2: SNHLY, FYNNEI. CDR3 DNA sequence: TGTGCCAGCAGTGAATCTTTAGCGGGAAATCAGCCCCAGCATTTT. It codes for CASSESLAGNQPQHF.

The rearrangement joins TRBV6-5 to TRBJ1-5, with D uncertain. Trimming took off 3 bases at V and 3 bases at J, with 6 bases between the two ends. The CDR3 has 13 residues. CDR1 MNHEY and CDR2 SVGAGI come from the germline V gene. The CDR3 nucleotides are TGTGCCAGCAGTTATGAGCTCAATCAGCCCCAGCATTTT. The encoded protein is CASSYELNQPQHF.

The chain joins TRBV5-1 to TRBJ2-7; 9 bases align to TRBD2. The ends lost 5 bases at V and 4 bases at J; junction bases unmatched: 4. The CDR3 is 13 amino acids. Looked up from germline, CDR1 is SGHRS and CDR2 is YFSETQ. CDR3 sequence: CASRSSGIYEQYF. CDR3 DNA sequence: TGCGCCAGCAGGTCTAGCGGGATTTACGAGCAGTACTTC.

This chain uses TRBV6-1 with TRBJ1-5; D is undetermined. The CDR3 sequence is 12 residues long. Germline assignment: CDR1 MNHNS and CDR2 SASEGT. Trimming shortened V by 2 bases and J by 7 bases, and 6 bases separated the two germline ends. The CDR3 nucleotides read TGTGCCAGCAGTGAACATAACCAGCCCCAGCATTTT. The encoded protein is CASSEHNQPQHF.

The chain uses TRBV3-1 (or the pseudogene TRBV3-2) and TRBJ1-1, with no clear D. Trimming pared 4 bases from V and 5 bases from J, leaving 5 bases between. The germline V gene has CDR1 LGHDT and CDR2 YNNKEL (reference sequence). The CDR3 has 11 residues. This CDR3 reads CASSLGTEAFF. CDR3 in DNA: TGTGCCAGCAGCCTAGGGACTGAAGCTTTCTTT.

This rearrangement joins TRBV6-1 to TRBJ1-2; D ambiguous. The V gene's germline CDR1 is MNHNS and CDR2 SASEGT. The CDR3 has 13 amino acids. V was shortened by 3 bases and J by 2 bases, with 7 bases between the two germline ends. The chain's CDR3 is CASSEDGNYGYTF. CDR3 in DNA: TGTGCCAGCAGTGAGGACGGGAACTATGGCTACACCTTC.

This sequence joins TRBV6-4 and TRBJ2-1; D is perhaps TRBD1 (5 bases). V was shortened by 6 bases and J by 2 bases, with 14 bases between the two germline ends. The CDR3 has 15 amino acids. CDR1 and CDR2 (germline): MRHNA, SNTAGT. The DNA for the CDR3 is TGTGCCAGCAGCGCCGAGACAGAGGCCTACAATGAGCAGTTCTTC. Amino acids: CASSAETEAYNEQFF.

The chain links TRBV25-1 to TRBJ2-3; D is unclear. The CDR3 totals 14 residues. CDR1 MGHDK and CDR2 SYGVNS come from the germline V gene. With 5 bases removed from V and 3 bases from J, the gap between germline ends came to 12 bases. The CDR3 nucleotides are TGTGCCAGCAGTCCCGGCGGTAGTACAGATACGCAGTATTTT. Protein product: CASSPGGSTDTQYF.

The chain has TRBV4-1 and TRBJ2-2; 8 bases are a match to TRBD2. The CDR3 length is 17 residues. The J segment lost 1 base and the V segment lost 4 bases, leaving 8 bases of the junction unmatched. The germline V gene encodes CDR1 MGHRA and CDR2 YSYEKL. CDR3 nucleotides: TGCGCCAGCAGCCGGGCAGGGCTAGCGGGGAACACCGGGGAGCTGTTTTTT. Translation gives CASSRAGLAGNTGELFF.

The chain combines TRBV4-2 with TRBJ2-2; possibly TRBD2 for D (8 bases). CDR3 size: 16 residues. Germline lookup yields CDR1 LGHNA and CDR2 YNFKEQ. Trimming removed 7 bases at V and 2 bases at J, with 17 bases between. CDR3 residues: CASKGDSGRNTGELFF. For the CDR3, the DNA is TGTGCCAGCAAGGGGGACAGCGGGAGAAACACCGGGGAGCTGTTTTTT.

The chain is built from TRBV7-8 and TRBJ2-7; 8 bases map to TRBD1. Germline V gives CDR1 SGHVS, CDR2 FQNEAQ. With 4 bases clipped from V and 9 bases from J, the junction kept 11 bases outside the gene matches. The CDR3 is made up of 14 amino acids. Here the CDR3 DNA reads TGTGCCAGCAGCTCCCTCAGACAGGGGTTGCGGCAGTACTTC. The encoded protein is CASSSLRQGLRQYF.

The chain is built from TRBV2 and TRBJ2-1; D not resolved. CDR1 SNHLY and CDR2 FYNNEI come from the germline V gene. This CDR3 region has 11 residues. V lost 0 bases, J lost 10 bases, and 4 bases lay in between. CDR3 in DNA: TGTGCCAGCAGTGAAGCGGCAGAGCAGTTCTTC. It specifies CASSEAAEQFF.